This T cell receptor beta chain was found in a study of blood T cell repertoires in COVID-19 (dated by TCRdb to 2019 to 2021). For the wider study: Samples from collaborators originated in the United States, Italy and Spain and spanned both the acute and convalescent phases of COVID-19. The repertoires were released in a freely available public database meant as a resource for research on the immune response to SARS-CoV-2. Subjects who had been exposed to COVID-19, were actively infected with it, or had recovered from it provided the deeply sampled blood TCRbeta repertoires that made up the dataset. Samples were obtained from the ongoing ImmuneRACE study (first 160 participants) and from about 1,300 subjects provided by 6 global collaborators. The sample metadata nearly always contained a de-identified subject ID, COVID-19 status, age in years and sex. HLA class I and class II types, where available, came from metadata supplied by the sample provider rather than from assay-based typing. The prospective study material was composed of cDNA or gDNA derived from T cells, B-cell-depleted T cells, or PBMCs. Study-wide conclusions, independent of this receptor: Clinical and demographic metadata were provided uncurated, with the amount varying by source and participant.

Participants in the prospective study were enrolled through a virtual design, were aged about 18 to 90 years, and lived in fewer than 30 United States geographic areas. To assign participants to cohorts, the prospective study relied on clinical history that participants themselves reported in a screening survey and a study questionnaire. In the prospective study, whole blood, serum and a nasopharyngeal or oropharyngeal swab were collected from each participant by mobile phlebotomists. Prospective study participants could optionally give additional blood draws and questionnaires over a roughly 2-month period. Prospective study blood samples were shipped either frozen or at room temperature before DNA extraction. Relative to germline, V is missing 3 bases and J is missing 8 bases, with 7 bases of the junction outside any gene match. From the cysteine through the phenylalanine, the CDR3 covers 14 amino acids. Only the CDR3 portion is preserved as DNA: 42 bases, with reading frame beginning at the first base. In the germline V gene, CDR1 corresponds to MDHEN and CDR2 to SYDVKM.

TCRbeta CDR3 regions were amplified from genomic DNA using the immunoSEQ Assay, a bias-controlled multiplex PCR. The original methods were these. Nucleated cell counts per sample were estimated from amplification of reference gene primers within the assay. Sequence reads were collapsed and filtered to measure the absolute abundance of every unique TCRbeta CDR3 rearrangement. For each sample, productive Simpson clonality was calculated as the square root of Simpson's diversity index over productive rearrangements. TCRdb holds this immuneACCESS table with in-frame rearrangements only. Some clones are missing; in checked studies, unresolved V genes explain under half, and the rest has no known cause. The V and J calls and clone size were taken over from that table, and D and trimming were inferred from the DNA. The sample table holds approximately 240,000 clones, of which roughly 87% were seen once. The ten largest clones represent about 6% of the sample.

About this clone itself: The antigen this receptor binds is unknown. No base quality values were provided; no much bigger clone lies one nucleotide off.

This receptor was taken from a woman aged 25 to 39 with acute COVID-19. The receptor chain draws on TRBV28 and TRBJ1-2, with 9 central nucleotides matching TRBD1. The material sequenced was PBMCs or T cells enriched from blood (not recorded which). This receptor carries the CDR3 CASSLVGQGGGYTF. The bases read TGTGCCAGCAGTTTGGTGGGACAGGGAGGAGGCTACACCTTC.